Below are 10 T cell receptor beta chains sequenced from a single sample in a study of blood T cell repertoires in COVID-19. Method: immunoSEQ multiplex PCR; TCRdb's copy keeps in-frame clones and lacks some. The table lists around 120,000 clones, about 92% of them singletons. Material for sequencing was peripheral blood. The receptors originated from a man between 60 and 75 years old with COVID-19, enrolled during active disease.

This chain links TRBV11-3 with TRBJ2-5; 7 nucleotides line up with TRBD2. V gave up 5 bases and J gave up 0 bases; unmatched junction bases: 9. There are 16 residues in the CDR3. The V gene's germline CDR1 is SGHNT and CDR2 YENEEA. CDR3 sequence reads: CASSTESTSYQETQYF. CDR3 nucleotide sequence: TGTGCCAGCAGCACAGAGTCGACTAGCTACCAAGAGACCCAGTACTTC.

The chain links TRBV28 to TRBJ2-1; 8 bases line up with TRBD1. CDR1 MDHEN and CDR2 SYDVKM come from the germline V gene. This CDR3 is 13 amino acids long. V shed 10 bases, J shed 5 bases, and the junction held 7 bases outside the gene matches. Here the CDR3 DNA reads TGTGCCACCTACAGGGGGTTCGACAATGAGCAGTTCTTC. It is translated as CATYRGFDNEQFF.

The chain has TRBV5-5 and TRBJ1-2, with 10 positions matching TRBD1. CDR1 and CDR2 from the germline V gene are SGHKS and YYEKEE (reference sequence). V was pared by 4 bases and J by 4 bases, with 4 bases of the junction left unmatched. CDR3 length: 14 amino acids. In nucleotides, the CDR3 is TGTGCCAGCAGCGTCGGACAGGGGGGCTATGGCTACACCTTC. Translating gives CASSVGQGGYGYTF.

The chain combines TRBV6-5 with TRBJ2-7; D possibly corresponds to TRBD1 (5 bases). Deletions cut 10 bases from V and 3 bases from J, with 10 bases between. The CDR3 has 11 amino acids. Germline CDR1 is MNHEY and CDR2 is SVGAGI. For the CDR3, the DNA is TGTGCCACCCTTAGGGGCTACGAGCAGTACTTC. Its translation: CATLRGYEQYF.

The gene calls are TRBV7-9 and TRBJ1-4; 11 nucleotides agree with TRBD1. Per the germline V gene, CDR1 is SEHNR and CDR2 is FQNEAQ (reference sequence). There are 17 residues in the CDR3. Trimming cost V 5 bases and J 7 bases; bases outside gene matches: 12. The DNA for the CDR3 is TGTGCCAGCAGCCCAGATGAGTTCGGGACAGGGGGTGAAAAACTGTTTTTT. Its protein product is CASSPDEFGTGGEKLFF.

The V and J genes are TRBV6-1 and TRBJ1-5; D is possibly TRBD1 (5 bases). The germline V gene encodes CDR1 MNHNS and CDR2 SASEGT. The CDR3 is 16 residues long. Between the trimmed V and J ends, which lost 4 bases and 3 bases, there was a span of 16 bases. The CDR3 spells CASSVRGSPSNQPQHF. The CDR3 DNA reads TGTGCCAGCAGTGTTAGGGGCAGCCCCTCCAATCAGCCCCAGCATTTT.

V is TRBV10-3 and J is TRBJ2-6; D perhaps matches TRBD2 (6 bases). Germline CDR1 ENHRY, CDR2 SYGVKD. This CDR3 contains 15 residues. V lost 3 bases, J lost 2 bases, and 8 bases lay in between. The CDR3 protein is CAISDGGTGANVLTF. CDR3 DNA sequence: TGTGCCATCAGTGATGGGGGGACTGGGGCCAACGTCCTGACTTTC.

Points on this clone: Other nucleotide sequences in the sample specify the same CDR3. CDR3 coding DNA: TGTGCCAGCAGCTTGAGTGCTAATGAAAAACTGTTTTTT. As protein: CASSLSANEKLFF. The rearrangement joins TRBV11-2 to TRBJ1-4; D remains unclear. V lost 3 bases and J lost 3, with 5 bases in between. Germline loops: CDR1 SGHAT, CDR2 FQNNGV. The CDR3 runs to 13 residues.

The chain couples TRBV4-2 to TRBJ1-3; 7 nucleotides align to TRBD1. V was clipped by 1 base and J by 6 bases; unmatched bases: 9. From germline, CDR1 is LGHNA and CDR2 YNFKEQ. There are 16 residues in the CDR3. For the CDR3, the DNA is TGTGCCAGCAGCCAAGTTTGGTCAGGGGGAGAAAACACCATATATTTT. This codes for CASSQVWSGGENTIYF.

The count of this clone is one. The chain has TRBV5-4 and TRBJ2-1; 7 bases are a match to TRBD2. The CDR3 is 15 residues long. The germline V gene encodes CDR1 SGHNT and CDR2 YYREEE (reference sequence). V dropped 0 bases and J dropped 4; count of bases not matched to a gene: 4. The CDR3 DNA reads as TGTGCCAGCAGCTTGGGCGGGAGTGGGTACAATGAGCAGTTCTTC. This gives the protein CASSLGGSGYNEQFF.